The present T cell receptor beta chain was sequenced within a study of T-cell reconstitution after alpha-beta-depleted transplantation in children. In its sample, this clonotype was seen a few times. Unique molecular identifiers featured in how the TCRbeta library was prepared. TCRdb used MiXCR to reprocess the PCR reads, holding one entry per CDR3 protein. The data hold hundreds of thousands of distinct CDR3 sequences, with approximately 13% observed a single time. CDR1 SGHTA and CDR2 FQGTGA come from the germline V gene. The ends were cut back, 5 bases at V and 2 bases at J, with 10 bases in the middle. The CDR3 totals 14 residues.

The V and J genes are TRBV7-3 and TRBJ2-1; no firm D call. Source: PBMCs, mostly from graft donor cells, taken 360 days after TCRalphabeta/CD19-depleted stem cell transplant. The receptor's source is a male patient under 18 who had a stem cell transplant for acute myeloid leukemia, so the T cells may come from the graft donor. The CDR3 reads CASSPNKAYNEQFF. The CDR3 nucleotides read TGTGCCAGCAGCCCCAATAAGGCCTACAATGAGCAGTTCTTC.